Listed here are 17 T cell receptor beta chains from one sample, sequenced in a study of blood T cells in healthy people across ages. Next came a second PCR, run for about 7 to 12 cycles, which used a sample-barcoded 5' primer along with a J-beta primer mix. TCRdb ran MiXCR on the 5' RACE reads and lists one entry per CDR3 protein. The table lists about 970,000 distinct CDR3 sequences, roughly half of them singletons, with about a fifth in the top ten. Material for sequencing was blood. The origin of the receptors is a woman in her sixties in good health.

The chain employs TRBV5-1 and TRBJ2-5, with D perhaps TRBD1 (6 bases). The CDR3 extends over 14 amino acids. Germline V gives CDR1 SGHRS, CDR2 YFSETQ. The V and J ends lost 4 bases and 5 bases respectively, with 15 bases between them. CDR3 loop: CASSLTGHPETQYF. Written as DNA, the CDR3 is TGCGCCAGCAGCCTTACGGGACATCCGGAGACCCAGTACTTC.

This sequence joins TRBV7-8 and TRBJ2-1; TRBD1 might be the D (5 bases). With 5 bases removed from V and 9 bases from J, the gap between germline ends came to 11 bases. This CDR3 is 12 amino acids long. Germline-derived CDR1 and CDR2 are SGHVS and FQNEAQ. CDR3 bases: TGTGCCAGCAGCCCCCAGGGTTTTGAGCAGTTCTTC. Residues: CASSPQGFEQFF.

This chain uses TRBV2 with TRBJ2-1; tentatively, D is TRBD2 (6 bases). The V end was cut by 8 bases, the J end by 7 bases, with 18 bases between. Germline V lookup: CDR1 SNHLY, CDR2 FYNNEI. There are 14 residues in the CDR3. CDR3 sequence reads: CASLGVSAGNEQFF. The CDR3 bases are TGTGCCAGCTTAGGGGTTTCGGCGGGGAATGAGCAGTTCTTC.

This clonotype was counted a single time. The chain recombines TRBV30 with TRBJ2-5; possible D gene TRBD1, 6 bases. The CDR3 contains 13 residues. Germline V lookup: CDR1 GTSNPN, CDR2 SVGIG (reference sequence). V lost 2 bases, J lost 5 bases, and 12 bases lay in between. CDR3 amino acids: CAWSPKGVETQYF. The CDR3 region has the DNA TGTGCCTGGAGTCCCAAGGGGGTGGAGACCCAGTACTTC. The whole variable domain, filled in from reference TRBV30 and TRBJ2-5, reads SQTIHQWPATLVQPVGSPLSLECTVEGTSNPNLYWYRQAAGRGLQLLFYSVGIGQISSEVPQNLSASRPQDRQFILSSKKLLLSDSGFYLCAWSPKGVETQYFGPGTRLLVL.

The chain is built from TRBV20-1 and TRBJ2-5; D is tentatively TRBD1 or TRBD2 (7 bases each). Per germline, CDR1 DFQATT and CDR2 SNEGSKA (reference sequence). V shed 0 bases and J shed 7 bases, with 21 bases lying between them. The CDR3 consists of 16 residues. This CDR3 is CSARDQGGDKKRTQYF. In DNA form, the CDR3 reads TGCAGTGCTAGAGACCAGGGGGGGGATAAGAAGCGGACCCAGTACTTC.

The CDR3 is CASSRTGESYEQFF. CDR3 DNA: TGTGCCAGCTCACGGACAGGGGAGTCGTATGAGCAGTTCTTC. The J gene is TRBJ2-1, the V gene TRBV18, with 9 bases matching TRBD1. The J segment lost 8 bases and the V segment lost 4 bases, leaving 6 bases of the junction unmatched. Germline assignment: CDR1 KGHSH and CDR2 LQKENI. The CDR3 is 14 amino acids.

This clonotype appeared many times. The CDR3 sequence is CASKEGYYEQYF. In nucleotides, the CDR3 is TGTGCCAGCAAGGAGGGGTACTACGAGCAGTACTTC. This sequence joins TRBV28 and TRBJ2-7, with a weak D call TRBD2 (6 bases). This CDR3 is built from 12 residues. Per the germline V gene, CDR1 is MDHEN and CDR2 is SYDVKM. The V end was cut by 7 bases, the J end by 3 bases, with 10 bases between.

Regarding this clonotype: This may be a read error, as it is one base from a much larger clone. The chain couples TRBV6-6 to TRBJ1-1, with D maybe TRBD1 (5 bases). Trimming left V 2 bases short and J 4 bases short, with 8 bases between. The CDR3 is 13 residues long. Germline lookup yields CDR1 MNHNY and CDR2 SVGAGI (reference sequence). The CDR3 spells CASSYGGVTEAFF. For the CDR3, the DNA is TGTGCCAGCAGTTACGGGGGAGTCACTGAAGCTTTCTTT.

The chain has TRBV18 and TRBJ2-1, with 9 bases that match TRBD2. V shed 8 bases and J 9 bases; nucleotides not matched to a gene: 23. The germline gives CDR1 KGHSH, CDR2 LQKENI. The CDR3 runs 18 residues. CDR3 DNA: TGTGCCAGCGGACACCGTGAAAGGGAGCGGGAGGTGGAGGGTGAGCAGTTCTTC. Translated, it gives CASGHREREREVEGEQFF.

This clonotype was observed a handful of times. The rearrangement links TRBV12-3 or TRBV12-4 to TRBJ1-5; D is unclear. The CDR3 totals 15 residues. The germline V and J ends were trimmed by 4 bases and 0 bases, with 10 bases remaining between them. The CDR3 here is CASSSGPYSNQPQHF. CDR3 DNA: TGTGCCAGCAGTTCAGGACCCTATAGCAATCAGCCCCAGCATTTT.

The V gene is TRBV6-2 or TRBV6-3, the J gene TRBJ2-7; D is possibly TRBD1 or TRBD2 (5 bases each). Germline assignment: CDR1 MNHEY and CDR2 SVGEGT. Between the trimmed V and J ends, which lost 1 base and 7 bases, there was a span of 14 bases. This CDR3 region has 14 residues. DNA of the CDR3: TGTGCCAGCAGTTACTGGGGACCTTTTGGGGAGCAGTACTTC. This gives the protein CASSYWGPFGEQYF.

V and J are TRBV21-1 and TRBJ2-7; the tabulated D call, TRBD1, remains unverified against the DNA. TRBV21-1 is given as a pseudogene. The CDR3 has 15 residues. In DNA form, the CDR3 reads TGTGCCAGCAGCACGGCGGGACAGGGGTTTTACGAGCAGTACTTC. Protein product: CASSTAGQGFYEQYF.

The chain is built from TRBV4-3 and TRBJ2-3; D might be TRBD2 (5 bases). V gave up 1 base and J gave up 1 base, with 12 bases separating them. Germline CDR1 reads LGHNA; CDR2 reads YSLEER. The length of the CDR3 is 16 residues. In nucleotides, the CDR3 is TGCGCCAGCAGCCAAGTGGTGGGGAGCGGCACAGATACGCAGTATTTT. Encoded protein: CASSQVVGSGTDTQYF.

This clonotype was observed a few times. The chain links TRBV3-1 to TRBJ2-4, with 8 nucleotides matching TRBD2. V lost 4 bases and J lost 13; bases outside the gene matches: 15. There are 15 residues in the CDR3. The germline V gene has CDR1 LGHDT and CDR2 YNNKEL (reference sequence). The CDR3 DNA follows: TGTGCCAGCAGCCCGTACGGGAGGGCCAAGGGTGAGCAGTACTTC. Protein: CASSPYGRAKGEQYF.

This clonotype has only a few counts. V usage is TRBV7-7 and J usage is TRBJ2-7, with 9 bases that match TRBD2. Germline CDR1 and CDR2: SSHAT and FNYEAQ (reference sequence). The V gene end was trimmed by 2 bases and the J gene end by 2 bases; junction bases not matched to a gene: 10. The CDR3 covers 17 residues. CDR3 bases: TGTGCCAGCAGCTTAATCGAAGCGGGAGGTCCCCCCTACGAGCAGTACTTC. This codes for CASSLIEAGGPPYEQYF. Looking up the rest from reference TRBV7-7 and TRBJ2-7 gives the full variable domain: GAGVSQSPRYKVTKRGQDVTLRCDPISSHATLYWYQQALGQGPEFLTYFNYEAQPDKSGLPSDRFSAERPEGSISTLTIQRTEQRDSAMYRCASSLIEAGGPPYEQYFGPGTRLTVT.

This chain joins TRBV7-9 and TRBJ1-5; D might be TRBD1 (5 bases). Germline V gene lookup returns CDR1 SEHNR and CDR2 FQNEAQ (reference sequence). The CDR3 runs to 18 residues. Deletions cut 0 bases from V and 0 bases from J, with 15 bases between. The chain's CDR3 is CASSLARTCGYSNQPQHF. The CDR3 bases are TGTGCCAGCAGCTTAGCGCGGACATGCGGGTATAGCAATCAGCCCCAGCATTTT.

This clonotype was seen a few times. The V call is TRBV4-2, the J call TRBJ1-1; D unclear. Germline CDR1 reads LGHNA; CDR2 reads YNFKEQ. V was cut by 0 bases and J by 3 bases, with 14 bases left in between. The CDR3 has 16 residues. This CDR3 is CASSQDLGWRDTEAFF. CDR3 nucleotide sequence: TGTGCCAGCAGCCAAGATCTGGGGTGGAGGGACACTGAAGCTTTCTTT.